Each of the 4 T cell receptor beta chains below was sequenced from the same sample in a study of blood T cell repertoires in COVID-19. The data were produced by immunoSEQ multiplex PCR, yet TCRdb's version contains in-frame clones alone and is incomplete. Counted here are 95,000 to 110,000 clones, around nine tenths occurring once; the ten biggest clones make up approximately 5.1%. The sample consisted of peripheral blood. Receptor source: a human donor in a cohort sampled during active COVID-19.

The V gene is TRBV7-9, the J gene TRBJ1-1, with D maybe TRBD1 (5 bases). The CDR3 length is 12 residues. V shed 3 bases and J shed 7 bases, with 9 bases lying between them. Germline values: CDR1 SEHNR, CDR2 FQNEAQ (reference sequence). The CDR3 bases are TGTGCCAGCAGCTTTCCGGGGGTTGAAGCTTTCTTT. Translation: CASSFPGVEAFF.

This sequence joins TRBV28 and TRBJ1-4; D remains unclear. V shed 5 bases and J shed 8 bases, with 27 bases lying between them. The CDR3 extends over 18 amino acids. Per the germline V gene, CDR1 is MDHEN and CDR2 is SYDVKM. CDR3 nucleotide sequence: TGTGCCAGCAGTCCGGGCGGGATACCGGGATTTTTTTGGGAAAAACTGTTTTTT. Translation gives CASSPGGIPGFFWEKLFF.

The chain recombines TRBV18 with TRBJ2-3, with 10 bases matching TRBD2. V lost 2 bases and J lost 4; bases outside the gene matches: 6. In germline, CDR1 is KGHSH, CDR2 LQKENI. This CDR3 comprises 16 residues. CDR3: CASSPFQRGGPDTQYF. CDR3 DNA sequence: TGTGCCAGCTCACCATTCCAGCGGGGGGGCCCAGATACGCAGTATTTT.

V and J are TRBV12-3 or TRBV12-4 and TRBJ1-1; D is ambiguous. CDR3 size: 13 residues. V was pared by 8 bases and J by 2 bases, with 12 bases between. This chain's CDR3 is CASGLSSNTEAFF. CDR3 in DNA: TGTGCCAGCGGACTGAGCAGTAACACTGAAGCTTTCTTT.